The rows below give T cell receptor beta chains drawn from one sample of a study of cytomegalovirus exposure and HLA in healthy donors. Profiling relied on immunoSEQ multiplex PCR, and the TCRdb table lists in-frame clones only, not all of them. The sample has 100,000 to 120,000 clones, 65% to 80% seen once. The sample consisted of PBMCs. These receptors were taken from a woman in her sixties or seventies in good health and CMV-seropositive. CDR3s include the opening cysteine and the closing phenylalanine or tryptophan. D genes are given only for firm matches. Size is omitted from some rows. Given values are once, few, many or a class for expanded clones.

J	D	size	V	CDR3	DNA
TRBJ1-2	TRBD1	NA	TRBV18	CASLNDRADYGYTF	TGTGCCAGCTTAAACGACAGGGCGGACTATGGCTACACCTTC
TRBJ2-5	NA	NA	TRBV28	CASSPTGIIQETQYF	TGTGCCAGCAGTCCGACAGGTATAATCCAAGAGACCCAGTACTTC
TRBJ2-2	NA	NA	TRBV6-6	CASSPGYGELFF	TGTGCCAGCAGTCCCGGGTACGGGGAGCTGTTTTTT
TRBJ2-2	TRBD2	NA	TRBV27	CASSPPGRRGGTGELFF	TGTGCCAGCAGTCCACCGGGCCGACGGGGGGGCACCGGGGAGCTGTTTTTT
TRBJ2-7	TRBD1	NA	TRBV5-4	CASSQQGNFYEQYF	TGTGCCAGCAGCCAACAGGGGAATTTCTACGAGCAGTACTTC
TRBJ2-2	TRBD1	NA	TRBV5-4	CASSLGTGNTGELFF	TGTGCCAGCAGCTTAGGGACAGGGAACACCGGGGAGCTGTTTTTT
TRBJ1-5	TRBD1	NA	TRBV19	CASRRDRIKNQPQHF	TGTGCCAGTAGAAGGGACAGGATTAAAAATCAGCCCCAGCATTTT
TRBJ1-5	NA	few	TRBV4-1	CASSLTGYSNQPQHF	TGCGCCAGCAGCCTAACGGGATATAGCAATCAGCCCCAGCATTTT
TRBJ2-3	TRBD2	NA	TRBV5-1	CASQTSGRPDTQYF	TGCGCCAGCCAGACTAGCGGGAGACCAGATACGCAGTATTTT
TRBJ1-2	NA	NA	TRBV11-2	CASSRPSVGLHGYTF	TGTGCCAGCAGCCGACCTTCAGTCGGGTTGCATGGCTACACCTTC
TRBJ2-7	TRBD2	NA	TRBV7-6	CASSKTSGRGSYEQYF	TGTGCCAGCAGCAAGACTAGCGGGAGGGGGTCCTACGAGCAGTACTTC
TRBJ2-5	TRBD2	once	TRBV7-7	CATSREASGSLGGETQYF	TGTGCCACTTCAAGAGAGGCTAGCGGGAGCTTGGGCGGAGAGACCCAGTACTTC
TRBJ2-2	NA	NA	TRBV7-3	CASSRMGGTGELFF	TGTGCCAGCAGCCGTATGGGGGGCACCGGGGAGCTGTTTTTT
TRBJ1-2	TRBD1	NA	TRBV30	CAWTRDRDYGYTF	TGTGCCTGGACCAGGGACAGGGACTATGGCTACACCTTC
TRBJ2-1	TRBD2	NA	TRBV11-1	CASSLGTRDEQFF	TGTGCCAGCAGCTTGGGGACTAGAGATGAGCAGTTCTTC
TRBJ1-2	NA	NA	TRBV9	CASSVLSGGYTF	TGTGCCAGCAGCGTATTGAGCGGGGGCTACACCTTC
TRBJ2-7	TRBD2	few	TRBV6-1	CASRVNSGLYEQYF	TGTGCCAGCAGGGTTAATAGCGGGCTATACGAGCAGTACTTC
TRBJ1-5	NA	once	TRBV7-2	CASSFFPRREGQPQHF	TGTGCCAGCAGCTTTTTCCCCCGAAGAGAGGGTCAGCCCCAGCATTTT
TRBJ2-2	TRBD1	NA	TRBV9	CASSVVDRSSGELFF	TGTGCCAGCAGCGTAGTGGACAGGAGTTCCGGGGAGCTGTTTTTT
TRBJ1-4	NA	few	TRBV2	CASRRGNEKLFF	TGTGCCAGCCGTAGGGGGAATGAAAAACTGTTTTTT
TRBJ2-3	NA	NA	TRBV7-3	CASSLVPAGNTDTQYF	TGTGCCAGCAGCTTAGTCCCAGCGGGCAACACAGATACGCAGTATTTT
TRBJ2-1	TRBD2	few	TRBV29-1	CSVETSASSYNEQFF	TGCAGCGTAGAAACTAGCGCGAGCTCCTACAATGAGCAGTTCTTC
TRBJ2-7	TRBD1	few	TRBV29-1	CSDPGQGYSYEQYF	TGCAGCGACCCGGGACAGGGGTACTCCTACGAGCAGTACTTC
TRBJ2-1	TRBD2	NA	TRBV9	CASSTAGGNEQFF	TGTGCCAGCAGCACCGCGGGGGGTAACGAGCAGTTCTTC
TRBJ2-3	TRBD2	once	TRBV30	CAWSETSGTDTQYF	TGTGCCTGGAGTGAGACTAGCGGCACAGATACGCAGTATTTT
TRBJ2-5	NA	NA	TRBV18	CASSPPSAPGTQYF	TGTGCCAGCTCACCACCGTCGGCGCCGGGGACCCAGTACTTC
TRBJ2-2	TRBD1	NA	TRBV19	CASSRGRLNTGELFF	TGTGCCAGTAGCAGGGGGCGGTTGAACACCGGGGAGCTGTTTTTT
TRBJ2-7	TRBD2	NA	TRBV7-3	CASSPGGWAYEQYF	TGTGCCAGCAGCCCGGGAGGTTGGGCCTACGAGCAGTACTTC
TRBJ2-7	NA	NA	TRBV11-2	CASSPDSYEQYF	TGTGCCAGCAGCCCCGACAGCTACGAGCAGTACTTC
TRBJ1-2	NA	few	TRBV28	CAAWTVDYGYTF	TGTGCCGCGTGGACAGTTGACTATGGCTACACCTTC